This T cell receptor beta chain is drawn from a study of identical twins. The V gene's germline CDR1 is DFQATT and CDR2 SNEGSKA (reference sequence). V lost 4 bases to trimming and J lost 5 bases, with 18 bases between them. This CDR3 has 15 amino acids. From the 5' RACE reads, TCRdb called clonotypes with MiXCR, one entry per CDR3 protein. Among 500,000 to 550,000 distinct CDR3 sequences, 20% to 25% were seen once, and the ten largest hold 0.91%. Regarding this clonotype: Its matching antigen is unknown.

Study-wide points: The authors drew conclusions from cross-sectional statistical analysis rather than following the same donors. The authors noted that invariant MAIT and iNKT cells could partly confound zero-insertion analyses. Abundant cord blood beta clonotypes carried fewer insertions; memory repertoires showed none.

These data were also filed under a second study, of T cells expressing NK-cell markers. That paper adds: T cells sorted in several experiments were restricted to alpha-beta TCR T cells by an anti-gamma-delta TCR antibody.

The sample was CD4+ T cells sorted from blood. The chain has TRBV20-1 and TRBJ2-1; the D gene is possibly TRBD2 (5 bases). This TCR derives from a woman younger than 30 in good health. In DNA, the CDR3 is TGCAGTGCTATGGGTGGGAGCCACCCCGACAATGAGCAGTTCTTC. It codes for CSAMGGSHPDNEQFF.